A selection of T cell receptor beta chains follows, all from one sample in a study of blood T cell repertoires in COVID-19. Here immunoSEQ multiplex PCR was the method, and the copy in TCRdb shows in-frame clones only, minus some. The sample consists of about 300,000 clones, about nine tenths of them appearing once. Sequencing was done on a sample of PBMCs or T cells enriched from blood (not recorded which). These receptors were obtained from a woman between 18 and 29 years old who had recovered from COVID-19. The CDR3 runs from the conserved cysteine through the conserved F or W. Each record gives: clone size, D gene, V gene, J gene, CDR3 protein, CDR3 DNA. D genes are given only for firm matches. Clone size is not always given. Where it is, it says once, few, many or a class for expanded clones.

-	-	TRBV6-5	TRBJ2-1	CASRGGDPGYNEQFF	TGTGCCAGCAGAGGAGGGGACCCTGGGTACAATGAGCAGTTCTTC
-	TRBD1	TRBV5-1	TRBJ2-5	CASSLEGQETETQYF	TGCGCCAGCAGCTTGGAGGGACAGGAGACGGAGACCCAGTACTTC
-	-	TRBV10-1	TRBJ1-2	CASSAGIGSGYTF	TGCGCCAGCAGTGCGGGGATTGGGTCTGGCTACACCTTC
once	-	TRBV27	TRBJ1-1	CASSLKFWGDAEAFF	TGTGCCAGCAGTTTAAAGTTCTGGGGGGACGCTGAAGCTTTCTTT
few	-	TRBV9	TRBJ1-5	CASSSSPGQPQHF	TGTGCCAGCAGCTCCAGCCCGGGGCAGCCCCAGCATTTT
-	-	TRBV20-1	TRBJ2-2	CSASPSGARVTGELFF	TGCAGTGCTAGTCCTTCAGGGGCCCGAGTCACCGGGGAGCTGTTTTTT
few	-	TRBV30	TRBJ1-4	CASYRVREKLFF	TGTGCCTCGTACAGGGTTAGGGAAAAACTGTTTTTT
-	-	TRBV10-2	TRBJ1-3	CASSRGSGNTIYF	TGCGCCAGCAGCAGGGGTTCTGGAAACACCATATATTTT
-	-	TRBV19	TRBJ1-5	CASSPSPGRSLNQPQHF	TGTGCCAGTAGTCCTTCTCCGGGTCGGTCCCTTAATCAGCCCCAGCATTTT
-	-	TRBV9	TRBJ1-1	CASSLAGASGTEAFF	TGTGCCAGCAGCCTAGCAGGGGCTTCGGGCACTGAAGCTTTCTTT
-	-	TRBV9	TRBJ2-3	CASSVAAGAWPDTQYF	TGTGCCAGCAGCGTAGCTGCGGGGGCATGGCCAGATACGCAGTATTTT
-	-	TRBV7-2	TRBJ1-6	CASSSRHRDSPLHF	TGTGCCAGCAGCTCCCGTCACAGGGATTCACCCCTCCACTTT
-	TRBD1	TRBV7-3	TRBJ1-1	CASSRQGASTEAFF	TGTGCCAGCAGTCGACAGGGGGCTAGCACTGAAGCTTTCTTT
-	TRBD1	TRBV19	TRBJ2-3	CASSTTGTGATDTQYF	TGTGCCAGTAGTACGACCGGGACAGGGGCCACAGATACGCAGTATTTT
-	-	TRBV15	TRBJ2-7	CATSSRKSSYEQYF	TGTGCCACCAGCAGCAGAAAGTCTTCCTACGAGCAGTACTTC
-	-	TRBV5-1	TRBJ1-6	CASSWGVDSPLHF	TGCGCCAGCAGCTGGGGCGTGGATTCACCCCTCCACTTT
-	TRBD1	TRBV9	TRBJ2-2	CASSFTRTGLNTGELFF	TGTGCCAGCAGCTTCACCAGGACAGGGTTGAACACCGGGGAGCTGTTTTTT
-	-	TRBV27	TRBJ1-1	CASSFSGGIAEAFF	TGTGCCAGCAGCTTCAGCGGGGGAATCGCTGAAGCTTTCTTT
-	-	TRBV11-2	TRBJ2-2	CASSLRLYTGELFF	TGTGCCAGCAGCTTACGTCTATACACCGGGGAGCTGTTTTTT
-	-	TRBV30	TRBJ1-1	CACFPSTGYRTEAFF	TGTGCCTGCTTTCCTTCGACAGGTTATCGGACTGAAGCTTTCTTT
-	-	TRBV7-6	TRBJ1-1	CASSQGGTEAFF	TGTGCCAGCAGCCAGGGAGGCACTGAAGCTTTCTTT
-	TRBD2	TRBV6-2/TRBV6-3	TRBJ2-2	CASSYGTSGAGELFF	TGTGCCAGCAGTTACGGGACTAGCGGTGCCGGGGAGCTGTTTTTT
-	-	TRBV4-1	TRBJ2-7	CASSQGRGSPYEQYF	TGCGCCAGCAGCCAAGGCAGGGGTAGCCCCTACGAGCAGTACTTC
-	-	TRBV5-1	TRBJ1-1	CASSPYGTEAFF	TGCGCCAGCAGCCCCTATGGCACTGAAGCTTTCTTT
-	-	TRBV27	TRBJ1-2	CASSLLAENYGYTF	TGTGCCAGCAGTTTATTAGCGGAAAACTATGGCTACACCTTC
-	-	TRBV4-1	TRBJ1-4	CASSQQEGLNEKLFF	TGCGCCAGCAGCCAGCAGGAGGGTTTGAATGAAAAACTGTTTTTT
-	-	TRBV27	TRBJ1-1	CASSLGRNTEAFF	TGTGCCAGCAGTTTGGGCAGGAACACTGAAGCTTTCTTT
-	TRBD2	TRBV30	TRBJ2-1	CAWRSGTSGRSSSYNEQFF	TGTGCCTGGAGATCCGGGACTAGCGGGAGGTCGAGCTCCTACAATGAGCAGTTCTTC
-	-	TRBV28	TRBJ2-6	CASSYLVSGANVLTF	TGTGCCAGCAGCTACCTTGTCTCTGGGGCCAACGTCCTGACTTTC
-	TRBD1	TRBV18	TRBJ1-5	CASSPGTGGRQSQHF	TGTGCCAGCTCACCCGGGACAGGGGGTAGGCAGTCCCAGCATTTT
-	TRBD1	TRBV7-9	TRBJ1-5	CASSLDRGQPQHF	TGTGCCAGCAGCTTAGACAGGGGTCAGCCCCAGCATTTT
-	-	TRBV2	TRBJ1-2	CASGGAIGYTF	TGTGCCAGCGGGGGGGCCATTGGCTACACCTTC
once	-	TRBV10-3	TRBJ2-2	CAISESGRGTGELFF	TGTGCCATCAGTGAGTCTGGCAGGGGCACCGGGGAGCTGTTTTTT
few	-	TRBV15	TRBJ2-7	CATSRDLASEQYF	TGTGCCACCAGCAGAGATCTAGCGAGCGAGCAGTACTTC
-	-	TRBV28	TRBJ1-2	CASSLSFPGRYGYTF	TGTGCCAGCAGTTTGTCTTTCCCAGGGCGCTATGGCTACACCTTC
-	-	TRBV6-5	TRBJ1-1	CASSPNRLMNTEAFF	TGTGCCAGCAGTCCGAACAGGCTTATGAACACTGAAGCTTTCTTT
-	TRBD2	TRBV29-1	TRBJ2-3	CSVDRTRSTDTQYF	TGCAGCGTGGACCGGACTAGGAGCACAGATACGCAGTATTTT
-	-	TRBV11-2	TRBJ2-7	CASSLSTGSYEQYF	TGTGCCAGCAGCTTAAGTACAGGGTCCTACGAGCAGTACTTC
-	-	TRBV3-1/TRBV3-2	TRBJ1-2	CASSQVRDFYGYTF	TGTGCCAGCAGCCAGGTTCGCGACTTCTATGGCTACACCTTC
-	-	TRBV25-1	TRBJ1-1	CASSASGGTEAFF	TGTGCCAGCAGTGCCAGCGGAGGGACTGAAGCTTTCTTT
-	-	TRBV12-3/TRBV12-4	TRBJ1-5	CASSFGPEPQHF	TGTGCCAGCAGTTTCGGTCCTGAGCCCCAGCATTTT
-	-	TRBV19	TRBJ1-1	CASSIGGVTEAFF	TGTGCCAGTAGTATAGGGGGGGTCACTGAAGCTTTCTTT
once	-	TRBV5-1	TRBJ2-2	CASSWKASFNTGELFF	TGCGCCAGCAGCTGGAAGGCTAGCTTTAACACCGGGGAGCTGTTTTTT
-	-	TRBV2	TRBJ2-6	CASSLYSSGANVLTF	TGTGCCAGCAGCCTGTACAGCTCTGGGGCCAACGTCCTGACTTTC
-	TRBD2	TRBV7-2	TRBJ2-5	CASSLATSTGLAGGWKTQYF	TGTGCCAGCAGCTTAGCGACCTCTACCGGCTTAGCGGGGGGGTGGAAGACCCAGTACTTC
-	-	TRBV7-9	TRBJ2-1	CASSLALSRLSSYNEQFF	TGTGCCAGCAGCTTAGCCCTTTCCCGCCTTAGCTCCTACAATGAGCAGTTCTTC
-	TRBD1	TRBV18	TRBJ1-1	CASSPGTGQEAFF	TGTGCCAGCTCACCAGGGACAGGGCAAGAAGCTTTCTTT
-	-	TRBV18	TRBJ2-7	CASSSSAYEQYF	TGTGCCAGCTCAAGCTCCGCCTACGAGCAGTACTTC